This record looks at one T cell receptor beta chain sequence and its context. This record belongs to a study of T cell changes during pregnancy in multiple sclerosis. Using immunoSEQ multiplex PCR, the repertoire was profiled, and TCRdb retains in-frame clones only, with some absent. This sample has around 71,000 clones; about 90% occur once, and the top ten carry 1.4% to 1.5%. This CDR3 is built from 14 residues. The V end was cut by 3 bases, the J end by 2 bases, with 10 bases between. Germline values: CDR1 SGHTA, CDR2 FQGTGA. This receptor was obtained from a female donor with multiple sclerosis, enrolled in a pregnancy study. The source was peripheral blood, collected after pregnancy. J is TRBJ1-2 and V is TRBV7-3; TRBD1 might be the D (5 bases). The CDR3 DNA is TGTGCCAGCAGCTTTTCAGGGCCCAACTATGGCTACACCTTC. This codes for CASSFSGPNYGYTF.